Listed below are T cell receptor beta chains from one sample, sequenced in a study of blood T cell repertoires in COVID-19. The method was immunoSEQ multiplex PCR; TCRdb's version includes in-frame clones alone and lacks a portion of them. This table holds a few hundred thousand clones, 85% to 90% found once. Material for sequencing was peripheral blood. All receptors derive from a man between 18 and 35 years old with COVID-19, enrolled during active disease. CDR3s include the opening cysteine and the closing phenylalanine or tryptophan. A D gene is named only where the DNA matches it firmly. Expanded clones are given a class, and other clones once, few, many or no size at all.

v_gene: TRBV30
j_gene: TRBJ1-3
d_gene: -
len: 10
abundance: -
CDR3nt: TGTGCCTGGGGGAGGAACACCATATATTTT
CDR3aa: CAWGRNTIYF

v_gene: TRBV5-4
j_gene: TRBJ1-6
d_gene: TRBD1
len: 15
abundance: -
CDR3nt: TGTGCCAGCAGCCGGGACAGGAGAATGGATTCACCCCTCCACTTT
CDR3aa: CASSRDRRMDSPLHF

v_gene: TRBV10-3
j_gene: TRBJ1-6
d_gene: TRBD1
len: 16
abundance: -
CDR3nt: TGTGCCATCAGCGCACAAGGGACAGGGGAAAATTCACCCCTCCACTTT
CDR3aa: CAISAQGTGENSPLHF

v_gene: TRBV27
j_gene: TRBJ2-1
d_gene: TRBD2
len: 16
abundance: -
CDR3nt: TGTGCCAGCAGTTTGTTACTAGCGGGAGGTTACAATGAGCAGTTCTTC
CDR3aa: CASSLLLAGGYNEQFF

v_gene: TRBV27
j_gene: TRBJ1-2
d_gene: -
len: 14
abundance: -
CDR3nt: TGTGCCAGCAGTCCCGACAGGCGAAATTATGGCTACACCTTC
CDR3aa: CASSPDRRNYGYTF

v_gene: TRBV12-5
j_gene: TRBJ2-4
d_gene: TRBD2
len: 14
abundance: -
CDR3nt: TGTGCTAGTGGGCCCAGCGGGAGTAAAAACATTCAGTACTTC
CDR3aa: CASGPSGSKNIQYF

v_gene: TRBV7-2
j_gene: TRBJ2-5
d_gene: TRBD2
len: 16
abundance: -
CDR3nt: TGTGCCAGCAGCTCCCAGCGGGGAGGGTTGATGGAGACCCAGTACTTC
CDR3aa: CASSSQRGGLMETQYF

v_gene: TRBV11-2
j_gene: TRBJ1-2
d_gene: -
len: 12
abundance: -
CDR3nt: TGTGCCAGCAGCCTGTCAGGGATTGGCTACACCTTC
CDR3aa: CASSLSGIGYTF

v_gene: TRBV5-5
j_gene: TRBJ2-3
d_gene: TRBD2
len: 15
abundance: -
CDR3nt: TGTGCCAGCGGGGGCCGACTAGCGGGAGCAGATACGCAGTATTTT
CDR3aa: CASGGRLAGADTQYF

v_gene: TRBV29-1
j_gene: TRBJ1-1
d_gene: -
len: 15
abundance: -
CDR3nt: TGCAGCGTTGAGGTAAGGGCCAGGGAGGGCACTGAAGCTTTCTTT
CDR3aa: CSVEVRAREGTEAFF

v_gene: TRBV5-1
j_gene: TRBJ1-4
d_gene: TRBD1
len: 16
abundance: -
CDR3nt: TGCGCCAGCAGCTTACAAGGGGGCGAGACTAATGAAAAACTGTTTTTT
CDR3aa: CASSLQGGETNEKLFF

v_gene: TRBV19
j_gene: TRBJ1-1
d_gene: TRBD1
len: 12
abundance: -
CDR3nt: TGTGCCAGTATAACAGGGGGCACTGAAGCTTTCTTT
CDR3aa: CASITGGTEAFF

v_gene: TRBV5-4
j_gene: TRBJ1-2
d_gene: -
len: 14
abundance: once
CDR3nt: TGTGCCAGCAGCCCCCCGACAGGAAACTATGGCTACACCTTC
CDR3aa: CASSPPTGNYGYTF

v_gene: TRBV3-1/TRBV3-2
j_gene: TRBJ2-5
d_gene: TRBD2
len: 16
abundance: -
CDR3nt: TGTGCCAGCAGCCAAGTCAGCGGGGGGGCCGGAGAGACCCAGTACTTC
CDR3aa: CASSQVSGGAGETQYF

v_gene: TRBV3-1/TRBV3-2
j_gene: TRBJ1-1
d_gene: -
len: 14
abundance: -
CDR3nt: TGTGCCAGCAGCCTAGGGACAATGAACACTGAAGCTTTCTTT
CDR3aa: CASSLGTMNTEAFF

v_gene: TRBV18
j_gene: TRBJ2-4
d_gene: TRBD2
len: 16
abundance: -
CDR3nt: TGTGCCAGCTCACCCCTAGCGGGCCAAGCCAAAAACATTCAGTACTTC
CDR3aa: CASSPLAGQAKNIQYF

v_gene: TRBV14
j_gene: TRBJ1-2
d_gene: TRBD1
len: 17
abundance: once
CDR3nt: TGTGCCAGCAGCCTACCGGGACAGGGATTCAATCCGAATGGCTACACCTTC
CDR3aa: CASSLPGQGFNPNGYTF

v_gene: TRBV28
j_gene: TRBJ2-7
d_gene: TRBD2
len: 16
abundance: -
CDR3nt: TGTGCCAGCAGTTTAGTAACTAGCGGCGGGTCCTACGAGCAGTACTTC
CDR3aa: CASSLVTSGGSYEQYF

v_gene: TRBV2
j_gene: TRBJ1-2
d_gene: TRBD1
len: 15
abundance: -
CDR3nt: TGTGCCAGCAGTGAAACTTGGACAGGGGACTATGGCTACACCTTC
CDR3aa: CASSETWTGDYGYTF

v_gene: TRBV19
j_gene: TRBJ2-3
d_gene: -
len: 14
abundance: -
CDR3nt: TGTGCCAGTAGTTTGGCAGGGAGCACAGATACGCAGTATTTT
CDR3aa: CASSLAGSTDTQYF

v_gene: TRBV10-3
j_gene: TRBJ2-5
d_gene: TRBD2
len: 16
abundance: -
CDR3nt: TGTGCCATCAGTGGAGGCGGGGGGGTCCTTACGGAGACCCAGTACTTC
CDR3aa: CAISGGGGVLTETQYF

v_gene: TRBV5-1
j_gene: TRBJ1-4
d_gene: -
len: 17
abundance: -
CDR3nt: TGCGCCAGCAGCTTGGGGCCTTCAGGGGCCACGAATGAAAAACTGTTTTTT
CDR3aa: CASSLGPSGATNEKLFF

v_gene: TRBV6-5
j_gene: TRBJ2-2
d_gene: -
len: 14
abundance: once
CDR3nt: TGTGCCAGCAGTTACTCGCGCCTTTCCGGGGAGCTGTTTTTT
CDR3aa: CASSYSRLSGELFF

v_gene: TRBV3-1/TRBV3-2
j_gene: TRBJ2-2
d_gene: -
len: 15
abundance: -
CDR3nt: TGTGCCAGCAGCCAAGCGGGGGGCCAGGCCGGGGAGCTGTTTTTT
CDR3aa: CASSQAGGQAGELFF

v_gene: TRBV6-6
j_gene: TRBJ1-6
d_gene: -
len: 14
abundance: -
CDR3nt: TGTGCCAGCAACCATAACCTCAGTCGTTCACCCCTCCACTTT
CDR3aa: CASNHNLSRSPLHF

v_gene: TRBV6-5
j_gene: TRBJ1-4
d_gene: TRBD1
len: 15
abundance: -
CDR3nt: TGTGCCAGCAGTTCTATACAGGGGATGGGGGAAAAACTGTTTTTT
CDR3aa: CASSSIQGMGEKLFF

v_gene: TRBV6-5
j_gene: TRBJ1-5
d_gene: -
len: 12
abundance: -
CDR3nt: TGTGCCACGGGTGAACCCAATCAGCCCCAGCATTTT
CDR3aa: CATGEPNQPQHF

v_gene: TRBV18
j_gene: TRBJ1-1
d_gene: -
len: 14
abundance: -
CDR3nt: TGTGCCAGCTCACCTGCAGGGGCGACCACTGAAGCTTTCTTT
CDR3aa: CASSPAGATTEAFF

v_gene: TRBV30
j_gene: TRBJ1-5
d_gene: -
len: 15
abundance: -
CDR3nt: TGTGCCTGGGGGAGGCTGAGGGCCGCGCATCAGCCCCAGCATTTT
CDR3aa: CAWGRLRAAHQPQHF

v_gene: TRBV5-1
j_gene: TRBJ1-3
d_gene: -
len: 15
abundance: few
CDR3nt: TGCGCCAGCAGCTTGGAGGGGAACTCTGGAAACACCATATATTTT
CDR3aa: CASSLEGNSGNTIYF

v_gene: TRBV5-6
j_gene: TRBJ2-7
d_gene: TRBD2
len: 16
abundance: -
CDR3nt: TGTGCCAGCAGTTTGGATGCCCTAGCGGGAGCAAACGAGCAGTACTTC
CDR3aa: CASSLDALAGANEQYF

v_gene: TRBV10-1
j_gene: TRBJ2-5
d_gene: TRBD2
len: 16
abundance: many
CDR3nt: TGCGCCAGCAGTGAGTCTGGACTAGCGGGCCAAGAGACCCAGTACTTC
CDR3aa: CASSESGLAGQETQYF

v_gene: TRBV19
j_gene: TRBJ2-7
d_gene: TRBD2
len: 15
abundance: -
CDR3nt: TGTGCCAGTAGTATAAGTCTAGCGGGGCCCTACGAGCAGTACTTC
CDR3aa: CASSISLAGPYEQYF

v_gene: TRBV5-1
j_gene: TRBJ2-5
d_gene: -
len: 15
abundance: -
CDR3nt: TGCGCCAGCAGCTTGCAGGGTCTTCAACAGGAGACCCAGTACTTC
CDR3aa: CASSLQGLQQETQYF

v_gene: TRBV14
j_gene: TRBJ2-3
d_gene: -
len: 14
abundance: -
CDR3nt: TGTGCCAGCAGCCCTTTAGGGGGGGCAGATACGCAGTATTTT
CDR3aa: CASSPLGGADTQYF

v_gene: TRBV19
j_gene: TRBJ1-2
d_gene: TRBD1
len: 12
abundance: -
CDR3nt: TGTGCCAGTAGGACAGGGGGCGGCGGCTACACCTTC
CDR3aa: CASRTGGGGYTF

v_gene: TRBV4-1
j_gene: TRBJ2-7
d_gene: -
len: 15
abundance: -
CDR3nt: TGCGCCAGCAGCCAAGATGGGGCAGGGTCCTACGAGCAGTACTTC
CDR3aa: CASSQDGAGSYEQYF

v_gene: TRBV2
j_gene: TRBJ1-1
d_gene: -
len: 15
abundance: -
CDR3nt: TGTGCCAGCAGTGACCGGGCCCAGGGTGCCACTGAAGCTTTCTTT
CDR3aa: CASSDRAQGATEAFF

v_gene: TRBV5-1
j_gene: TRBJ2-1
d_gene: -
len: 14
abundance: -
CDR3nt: TGCGCCAGCAGCCAGGACAGAGAGTACAATGAGCAGTTCTTC
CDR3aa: CASSQDREYNEQFF

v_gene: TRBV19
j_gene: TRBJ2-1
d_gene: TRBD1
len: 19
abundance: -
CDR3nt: TGTGCCAGTAGTCCGGGACAGGGTACACATGGGAGCTCCTACAATGAGCAGTTCTTC
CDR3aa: CASSPGQGTHGSSYNEQFF

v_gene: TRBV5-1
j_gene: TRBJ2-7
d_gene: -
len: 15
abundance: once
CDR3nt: TGCGCCAGCAGCTTGGGACAGGGAGGTGGCTACGAGCAGTACTTC
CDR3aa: CASSLGQGGGYEQYF

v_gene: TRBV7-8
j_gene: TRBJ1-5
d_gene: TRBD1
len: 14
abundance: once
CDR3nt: TGTGCCAGCAGATTGGGACAGGGAGGACAGCCCCAGCATTTT
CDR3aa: CASRLGQGGQPQHF

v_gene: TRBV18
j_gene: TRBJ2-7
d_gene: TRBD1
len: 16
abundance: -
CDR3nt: TGTGCCAGCTCACCCTCCGGGACAGCCGAAACCTACGAGCAGTACTTC
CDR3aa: CASSPSGTAETYEQYF

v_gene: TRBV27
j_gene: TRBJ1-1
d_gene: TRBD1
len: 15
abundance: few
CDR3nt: TGTGCCAGCAGTCCGGGGACAGGGGGGAACACTGAAGCTTTCTTT
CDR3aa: CASSPGTGGNTEAFF

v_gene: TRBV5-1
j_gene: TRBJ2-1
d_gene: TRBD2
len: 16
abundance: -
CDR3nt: TGCGCCAGCAGCTACGCTAGCGGGAGTAGAGGAAACAATCAGTTCTTC
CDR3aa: CASSYASGSRGNNQFF

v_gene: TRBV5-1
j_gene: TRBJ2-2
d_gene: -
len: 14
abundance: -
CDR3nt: TGCGCCAGCAGCTTGGTCGGGTTCCCCGGGGAGCTGTTTTTT
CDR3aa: CASSLVGFPGELFF

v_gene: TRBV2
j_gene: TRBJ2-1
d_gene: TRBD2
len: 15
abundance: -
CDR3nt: TGTGCCAGCAGTGAAGCTCTAGCGGGAGTGGGGGAGCAGTTCTTC
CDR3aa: CASSEALAGVGEQFF

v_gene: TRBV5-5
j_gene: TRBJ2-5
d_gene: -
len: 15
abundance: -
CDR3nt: TGTGCCAGCTCCCTTGAGGGCGGGGACTGGCGGACCCAGTACTTC
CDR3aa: CASSLEGGDWRTQYF

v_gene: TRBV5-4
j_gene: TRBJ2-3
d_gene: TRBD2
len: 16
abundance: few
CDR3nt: TGTGCCAGCAGCTGGGGTCGGGGGGGGCTAACCATATCGCAGTATTTT
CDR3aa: CASSWGRGGLTISQYF

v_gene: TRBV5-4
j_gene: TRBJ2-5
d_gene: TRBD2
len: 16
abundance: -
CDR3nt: TGTGCCAGCAGCCCCTTAGCGGGAGGCCCTCAGGAGACCCAGTACTTC
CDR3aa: CASSPLAGGPQETQYF

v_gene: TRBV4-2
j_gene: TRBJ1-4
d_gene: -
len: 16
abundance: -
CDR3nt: TGTGCCAGCAGCCAAGCTCAACAGGGAAGGGATGAAAAACTGTTTTTT
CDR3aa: CASSQAQQGRDEKLFF

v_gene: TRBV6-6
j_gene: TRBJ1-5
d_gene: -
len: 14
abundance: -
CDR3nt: TGTGCCAGCCAGGGGCAGAATAGCAATCAGCCCCAGCATTTT
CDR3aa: CASQGQNSNQPQHF

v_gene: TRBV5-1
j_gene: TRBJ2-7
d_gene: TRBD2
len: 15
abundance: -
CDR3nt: TGCGCCAGCAGCTTGCCGGGACTAGCCCCCTACGAGCAGTACTTC
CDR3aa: CASSLPGLAPYEQYF

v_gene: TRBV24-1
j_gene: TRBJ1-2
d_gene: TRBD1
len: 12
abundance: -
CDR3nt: TGTGCCACCAGCGACAGGGGGCCTGGCTACACCTTC
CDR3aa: CATSDRGPGYTF

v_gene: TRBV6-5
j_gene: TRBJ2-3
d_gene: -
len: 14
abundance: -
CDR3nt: TGTGCCAGTGAACAGGGGGGGCTAACAGATACGCAGTATTTT
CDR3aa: CASEQGGLTDTQYF

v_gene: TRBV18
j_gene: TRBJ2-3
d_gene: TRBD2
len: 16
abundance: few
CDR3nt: TGTGCCAGCTCACCCCGGGGACTAGCGGGGGCAGATACGCAGTATTTT
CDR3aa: CASSPRGLAGADTQYF

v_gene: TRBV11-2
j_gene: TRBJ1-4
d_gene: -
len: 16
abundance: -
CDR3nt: TGTGCCAGCAGCTCCGGGACTCCGGCAACTAATGAAAAACTGTTTTTT
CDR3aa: CASSSGTPATNEKLFF

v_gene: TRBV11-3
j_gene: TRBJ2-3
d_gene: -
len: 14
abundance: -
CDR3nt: TGTGCCAGCAGCTTACTAGTTAGCACAGATACGCAGTATTTT
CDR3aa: CASSLLVSTDTQYF

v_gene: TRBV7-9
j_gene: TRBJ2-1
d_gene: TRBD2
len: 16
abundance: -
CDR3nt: TGTGCCAGCAGCTCAGTTAGCGGGAGTACCTACAATGAGCAGTTCTTC
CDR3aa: CASSSVSGSTYNEQFF

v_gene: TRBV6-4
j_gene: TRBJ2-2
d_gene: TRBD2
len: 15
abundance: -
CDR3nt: TGTGCCAGCAGTAGAGCGGGAATCGACACCGGGGAGCTGTTTTTT
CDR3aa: CASSRAGIDTGELFF